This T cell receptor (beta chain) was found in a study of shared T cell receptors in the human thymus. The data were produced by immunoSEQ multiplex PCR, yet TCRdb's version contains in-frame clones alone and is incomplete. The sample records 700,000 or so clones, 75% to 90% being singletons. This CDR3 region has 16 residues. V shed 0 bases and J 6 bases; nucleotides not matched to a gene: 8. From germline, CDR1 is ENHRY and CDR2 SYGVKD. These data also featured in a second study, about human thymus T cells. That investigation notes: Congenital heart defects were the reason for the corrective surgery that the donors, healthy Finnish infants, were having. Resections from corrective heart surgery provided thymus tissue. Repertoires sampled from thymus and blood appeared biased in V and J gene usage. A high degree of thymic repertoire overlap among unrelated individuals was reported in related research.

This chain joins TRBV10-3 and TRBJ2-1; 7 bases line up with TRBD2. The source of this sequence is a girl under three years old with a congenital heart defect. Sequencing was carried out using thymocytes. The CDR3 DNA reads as TGTGCCATCAGTGAGTCGTCTAGCGGATCGGGCAATGAGCAGTTCTTC. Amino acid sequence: CAISESSSGSGNEQFF.